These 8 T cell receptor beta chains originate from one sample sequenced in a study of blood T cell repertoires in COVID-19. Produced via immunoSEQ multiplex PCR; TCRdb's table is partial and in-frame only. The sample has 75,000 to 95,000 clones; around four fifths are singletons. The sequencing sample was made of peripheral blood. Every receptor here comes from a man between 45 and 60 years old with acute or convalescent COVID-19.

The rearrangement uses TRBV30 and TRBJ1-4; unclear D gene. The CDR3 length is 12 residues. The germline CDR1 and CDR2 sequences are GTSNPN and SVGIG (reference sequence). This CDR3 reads CARGSPNEKLFF. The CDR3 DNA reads TGTGCTCGAGGGAGTCCTAATGAAAAACTGTTTTTT.

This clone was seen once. The CDR3 region has the DNA TGCGCCAGCAGCCAAGATTTACTAGCGGCCTACGAGCAGTACTTC. This sequence encodes CASSQDLLAAYEQYF. The rearrangement joins TRBV4-3 to TRBJ2-7; TRBD2 aligns across 8 bases. Per the germline V gene, CDR1 is LGHNA and CDR2 is YSLEER. Trimming removed 0 bases from V and 2 bases from J; junction bases left unmatched: 3. This CDR3 spans 15 amino acids.

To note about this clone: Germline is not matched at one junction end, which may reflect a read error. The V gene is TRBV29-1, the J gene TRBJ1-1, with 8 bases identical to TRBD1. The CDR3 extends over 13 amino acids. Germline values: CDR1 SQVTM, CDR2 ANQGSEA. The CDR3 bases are TGCAGCGGTGAACAGGGGGAGGACACTGAAGCTTTCTTT. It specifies CSGEQGEDTEAFF.

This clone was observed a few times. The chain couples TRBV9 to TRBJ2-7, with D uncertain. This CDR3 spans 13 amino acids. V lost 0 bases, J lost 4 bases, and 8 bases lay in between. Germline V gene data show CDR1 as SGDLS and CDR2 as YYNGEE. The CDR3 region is CASSVVSGYEQYF. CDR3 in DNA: TGTGCCAGCAGCGTAGTATCCGGGTACGAGCAGTACTTC.

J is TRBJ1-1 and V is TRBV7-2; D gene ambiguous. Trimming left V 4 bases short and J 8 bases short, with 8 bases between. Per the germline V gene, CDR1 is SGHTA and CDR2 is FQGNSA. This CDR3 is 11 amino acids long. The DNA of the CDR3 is TGTGCCAGCAGCTGGGGAGTCGAAGCTTTCTTT. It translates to CASSWGVEAFF.

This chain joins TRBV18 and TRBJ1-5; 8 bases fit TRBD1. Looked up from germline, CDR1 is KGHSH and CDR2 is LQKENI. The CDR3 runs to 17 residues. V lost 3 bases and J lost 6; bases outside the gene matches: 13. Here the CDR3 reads CASSPKGTGRVGQPQHF. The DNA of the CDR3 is TGTGCCAGCTCACCTAAAGGGACAGGCCGGGTGGGTCAGCCCCAGCATTTT. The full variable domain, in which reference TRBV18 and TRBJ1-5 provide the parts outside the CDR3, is NAGVMQNPRHLVRRRGQEARLRCSPMKGHSHVYWYRQLPEEGLKFMVYLQKENIIDESGMPKERFSAEFPKEGPSILRIQQVVRGDSAAYFCASSPKGTGRVGQPQHFGDGTRLSIL.

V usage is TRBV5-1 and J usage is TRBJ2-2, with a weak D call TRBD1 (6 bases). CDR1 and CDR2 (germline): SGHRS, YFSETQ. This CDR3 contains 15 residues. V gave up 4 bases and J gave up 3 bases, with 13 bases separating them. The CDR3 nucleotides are TGCGCCAGCAGCCCCCGAGCAGGGGACACCGGGGAGCTGTTTTTT. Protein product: CASSPRAGDTGELFF.

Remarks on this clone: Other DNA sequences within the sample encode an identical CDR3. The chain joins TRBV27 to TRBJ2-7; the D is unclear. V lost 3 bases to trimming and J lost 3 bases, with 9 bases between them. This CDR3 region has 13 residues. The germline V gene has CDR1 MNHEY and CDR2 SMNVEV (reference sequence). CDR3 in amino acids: CASSLAPGYEQYF. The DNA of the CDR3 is TGTGCCAGCAGTTTGGCCCCAGGCTACGAGCAGTACTTC.